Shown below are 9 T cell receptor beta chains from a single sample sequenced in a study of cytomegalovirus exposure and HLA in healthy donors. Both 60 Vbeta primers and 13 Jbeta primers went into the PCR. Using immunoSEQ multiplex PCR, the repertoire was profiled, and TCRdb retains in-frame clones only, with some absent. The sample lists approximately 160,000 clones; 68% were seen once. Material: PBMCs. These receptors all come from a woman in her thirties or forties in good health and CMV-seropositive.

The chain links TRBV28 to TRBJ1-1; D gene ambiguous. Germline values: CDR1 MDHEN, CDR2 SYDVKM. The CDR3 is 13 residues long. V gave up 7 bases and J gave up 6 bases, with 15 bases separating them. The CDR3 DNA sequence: TGTGCCAGCAAGGCGGAAATGGTCGCTGAAGCTTTCTTT. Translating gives CASKAEMVAEAFF.

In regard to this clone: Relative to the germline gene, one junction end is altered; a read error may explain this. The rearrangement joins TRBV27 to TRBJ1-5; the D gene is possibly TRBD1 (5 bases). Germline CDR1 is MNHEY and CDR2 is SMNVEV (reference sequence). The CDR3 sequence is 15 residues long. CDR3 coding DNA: TGTGCCAGCAGTTTCGCAGACAGCTCCGGGCAGCCCCAGAATTTT. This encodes CASSFADSSGQPQNF.

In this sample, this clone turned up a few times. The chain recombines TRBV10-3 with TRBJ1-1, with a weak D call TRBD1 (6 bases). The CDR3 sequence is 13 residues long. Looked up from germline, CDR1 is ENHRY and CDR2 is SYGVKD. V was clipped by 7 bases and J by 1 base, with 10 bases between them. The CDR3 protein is CAITLRGNTEAFF. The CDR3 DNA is TGTGCCATCACCCTCAGGGGGAACACTGAAGCTTTCTTT.

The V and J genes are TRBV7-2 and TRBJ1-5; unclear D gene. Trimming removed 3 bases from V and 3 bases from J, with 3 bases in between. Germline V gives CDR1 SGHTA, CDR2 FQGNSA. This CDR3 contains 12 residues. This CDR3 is CASSFFNQPQHF. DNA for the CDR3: TGTGCCAGCAGCTTCTTCAATCAGCCCCAGCATTTT.

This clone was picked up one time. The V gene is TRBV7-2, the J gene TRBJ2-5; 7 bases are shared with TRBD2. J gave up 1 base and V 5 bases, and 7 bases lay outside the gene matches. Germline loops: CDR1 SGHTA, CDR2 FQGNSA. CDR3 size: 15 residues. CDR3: CASSRTREGQETQYF. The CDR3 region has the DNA TGTGCCAGCAGCCGAACAAGGGAGGGCCAAGAGACCCAGTACTTC.

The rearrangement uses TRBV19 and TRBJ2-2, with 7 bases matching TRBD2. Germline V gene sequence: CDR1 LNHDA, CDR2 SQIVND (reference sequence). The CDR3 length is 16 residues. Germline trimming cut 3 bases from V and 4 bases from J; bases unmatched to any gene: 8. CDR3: CASSIHGGTTTGELFF. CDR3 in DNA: TGTGCCAGTAGTATCCATGGAGGGACTACCACCGGGGAGCTGTTTTTT.

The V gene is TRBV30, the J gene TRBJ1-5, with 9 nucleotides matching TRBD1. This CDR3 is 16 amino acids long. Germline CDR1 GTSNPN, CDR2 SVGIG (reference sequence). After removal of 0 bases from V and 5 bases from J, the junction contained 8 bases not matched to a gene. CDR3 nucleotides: TGTGCCTGGAGTGTACCGGGACAGGGACATTATCAGCCCCAGCATTTT. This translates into CAWSVPGQGHYQPQHF.

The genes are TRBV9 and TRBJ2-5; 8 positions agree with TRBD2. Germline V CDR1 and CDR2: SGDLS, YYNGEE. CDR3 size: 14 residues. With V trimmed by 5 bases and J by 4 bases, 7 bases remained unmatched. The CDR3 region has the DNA TGTGCCAGCAGTAGAACCGGGGGGGCAGAGACCCAGTACTTC. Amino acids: CASSRTGGAETQYF.

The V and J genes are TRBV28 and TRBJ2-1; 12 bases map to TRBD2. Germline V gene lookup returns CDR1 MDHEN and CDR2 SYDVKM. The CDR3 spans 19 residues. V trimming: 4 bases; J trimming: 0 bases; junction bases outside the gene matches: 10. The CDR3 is CASSYSRASGRASYNEQFF. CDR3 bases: TGTGCCAGCAGTTACTCGCGGGCTAGCGGGAGGGCCTCCTACAATGAGCAGTTCTTC.